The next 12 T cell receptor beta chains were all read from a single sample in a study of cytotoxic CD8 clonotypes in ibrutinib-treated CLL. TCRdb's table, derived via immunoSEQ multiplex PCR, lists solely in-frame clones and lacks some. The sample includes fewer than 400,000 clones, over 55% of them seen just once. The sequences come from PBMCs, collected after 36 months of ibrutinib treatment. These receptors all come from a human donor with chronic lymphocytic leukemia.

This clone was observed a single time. The CDR3 is CAISESGTDQETQYF. In nucleotides, the CDR3 is TGTGCCATCAGTGAGTCGGGGACTGACCAAGAGACCCAGTACTTC. The chain employs TRBV10-3 and TRBJ2-5, with TRBD2 as a possible D gene (6 bases). The CDR3 has 15 amino acids. Germline-derived CDR1 and CDR2 are ENHRY and SYGVKD. The V end lost 0 bases, the J end lost 0 bases, and 8 bases lay between the germline ends.

CDR3 residues: CASSYGYEQYF. In nucleotides, the CDR3 is TGTGCCAGCAGTTACGGGTACGAGCAGTACTTC. The chain couples TRBV27 to TRBJ2-7; no firm D call. The germline V and J ends were trimmed by 4 bases and 4 bases, with 5 bases remaining between them. The CDR3 contains 11 residues. The germline V gene has CDR1 MNHEY and CDR2 SMNVEV (reference sequence).

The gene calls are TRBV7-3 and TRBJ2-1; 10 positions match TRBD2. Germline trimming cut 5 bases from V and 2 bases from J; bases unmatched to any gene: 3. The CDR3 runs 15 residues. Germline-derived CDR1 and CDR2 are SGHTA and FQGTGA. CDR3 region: CASSVAGGPYNEQFF. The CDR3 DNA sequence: TGTGCCAGCAGCGTAGCGGGAGGTCCCTACAATGAGCAGTTCTTC.

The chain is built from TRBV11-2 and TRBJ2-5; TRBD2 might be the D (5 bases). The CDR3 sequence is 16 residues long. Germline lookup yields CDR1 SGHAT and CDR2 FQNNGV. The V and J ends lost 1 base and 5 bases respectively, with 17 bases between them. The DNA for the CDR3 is TGTGCCAGCAGCTTAGGTTTACGGCTAGCATACGAGACCCAGTACTTC. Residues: CASSLGLRLAYETQYF.

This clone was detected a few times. CDR3 coding DNA: TGTGCCAGCAGAGCCGGGGGTTCCTACGAGCAGTACTTC. Its protein product is CASRAGGSYEQYF. The chain joins TRBV28 to TRBJ2-7; tentatively, D is TRBD2 (6 bases). The CDR3 contains 13 residues. Trimming took 6 bases from V and 1 from J, leaving 10 bases between them. From germline, CDR1 is MDHEN and CDR2 SYDVKM.

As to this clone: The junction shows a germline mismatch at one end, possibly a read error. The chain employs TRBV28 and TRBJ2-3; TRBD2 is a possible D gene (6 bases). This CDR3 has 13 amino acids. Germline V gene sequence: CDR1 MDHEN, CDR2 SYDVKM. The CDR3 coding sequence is TGCCTCACGGGGGTCCCCGGCACAGATACGCAGTATTTT. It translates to CLTGVPGTDTQYF.

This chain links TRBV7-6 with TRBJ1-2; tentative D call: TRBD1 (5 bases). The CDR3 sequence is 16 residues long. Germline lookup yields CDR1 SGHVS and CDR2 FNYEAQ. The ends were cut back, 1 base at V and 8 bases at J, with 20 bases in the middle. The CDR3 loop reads CASSLVEDRAGDGYTF. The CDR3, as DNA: TGTGCCAGCAGCTTAGTTGAGGACCGAGCGGGGGACGGCTACACCTTC.

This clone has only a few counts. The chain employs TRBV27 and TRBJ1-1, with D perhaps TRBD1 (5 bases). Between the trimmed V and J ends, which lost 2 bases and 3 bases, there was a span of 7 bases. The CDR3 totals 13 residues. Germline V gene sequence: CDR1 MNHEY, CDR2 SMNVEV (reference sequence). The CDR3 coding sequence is TGTGCCAGCAGTTTAGTCAGGGACACTGAAGCTTTCTTT. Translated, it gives CASSLVRDTEAFF.

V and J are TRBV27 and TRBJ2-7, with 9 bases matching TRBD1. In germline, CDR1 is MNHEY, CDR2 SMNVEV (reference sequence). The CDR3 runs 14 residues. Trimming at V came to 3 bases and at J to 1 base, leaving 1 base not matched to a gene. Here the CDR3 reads CASSLTGGSYEQYF. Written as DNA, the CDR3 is TGTGCCAGCAGTTTGACAGGGGGGTCCTACGAGCAGTACTTC.

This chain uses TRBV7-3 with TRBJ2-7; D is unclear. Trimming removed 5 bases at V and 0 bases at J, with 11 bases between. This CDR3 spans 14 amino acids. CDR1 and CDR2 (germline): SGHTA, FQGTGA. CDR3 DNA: TGTGCCAGCAGCCGAGACCCCGCCTCCTACGAGCAGTACTTC. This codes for CASSRDPASYEQYF.

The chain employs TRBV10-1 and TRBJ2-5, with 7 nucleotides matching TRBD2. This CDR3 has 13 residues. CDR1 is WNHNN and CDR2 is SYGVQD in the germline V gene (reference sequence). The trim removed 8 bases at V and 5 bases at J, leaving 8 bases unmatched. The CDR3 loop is CASPTGGGETQYF. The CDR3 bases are TGCGCCAGCCCGACGGGGGGAGGGGAGACCCAGTACTTC.

The CDR3 loop reads CASSPPLYEQYF. CDR3 coding DNA: TGTGCCAGCAGCCCACCCCTCTACGAGCAGTACTTC. The chain carries TRBV7-8 and TRBJ2-7, with D uncertain. The germline V and J ends were trimmed by 5 bases and 3 bases, with 8 bases remaining between them. Looked up from germline, CDR1 is SGHVS and CDR2 is FQNEAQ. CDR3 size: 12 residues.